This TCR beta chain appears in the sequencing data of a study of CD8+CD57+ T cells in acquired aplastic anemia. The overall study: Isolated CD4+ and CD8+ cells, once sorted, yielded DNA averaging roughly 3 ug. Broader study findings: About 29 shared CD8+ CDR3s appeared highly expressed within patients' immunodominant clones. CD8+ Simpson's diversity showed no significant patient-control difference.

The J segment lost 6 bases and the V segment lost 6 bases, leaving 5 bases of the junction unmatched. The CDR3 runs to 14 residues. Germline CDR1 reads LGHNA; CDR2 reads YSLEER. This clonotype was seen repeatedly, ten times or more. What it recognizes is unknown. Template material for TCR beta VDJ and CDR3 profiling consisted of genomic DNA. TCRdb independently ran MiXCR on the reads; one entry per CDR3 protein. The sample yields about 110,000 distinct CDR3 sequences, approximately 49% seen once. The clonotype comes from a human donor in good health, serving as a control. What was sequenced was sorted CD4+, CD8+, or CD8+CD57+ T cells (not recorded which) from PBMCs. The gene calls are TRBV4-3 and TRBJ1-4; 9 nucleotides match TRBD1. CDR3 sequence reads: CASRADRGHEKLFF. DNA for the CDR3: TGCGCCAGCAGGGCGGACAGGGGCCATGAAAAACTGTTTTTT.